The subject of this entry is one T cell receptor beta chain. Its antigen remains unidentified. This entry belongs to a study of graft-versus-host responses after intestinal transplantation. Study-wide context: All recipients were given anti-thymocyte globulin induction, and tacrolimus and steroids were then administered for around three years. General study findings and limits: Clonal ratios of graft-versus-host to host-versus-graft in allografts were high for patients exhibiting graft-donor T cell macrochimerism. GvH clones occurred in recipient marrow; some first appeared in ileum or blood.

V lost 0 bases and J lost 1, with 10 bases in between. This CDR3 region has 15 residues. Germline loops: CDR1 SGHAT, CDR2 FQNNGV. Clones were sequenced by immunoSEQ multiplex PCR, and TCRdb holds only the in-frame ones, with some missing. The sample records just over 85,000 clones, about nine tenths being singletons. The clonotype originates from a human donor who was the organ donor for an intestinal transplant. The material sequenced was unstimulated CD8+ T cells sorted from spleen or lymph node cells, taken before transplant. This chain uses TRBV11-2 with TRBJ2-7; perhaps TRBD2 as D (5 bases). This chain's CDR3 is CASSLDPGSSYEQYF. The DNA of the CDR3 is TGTGCCAGCAGCTTAGATCCGGGGAGTTCCTACGAGCAGTACTTC.